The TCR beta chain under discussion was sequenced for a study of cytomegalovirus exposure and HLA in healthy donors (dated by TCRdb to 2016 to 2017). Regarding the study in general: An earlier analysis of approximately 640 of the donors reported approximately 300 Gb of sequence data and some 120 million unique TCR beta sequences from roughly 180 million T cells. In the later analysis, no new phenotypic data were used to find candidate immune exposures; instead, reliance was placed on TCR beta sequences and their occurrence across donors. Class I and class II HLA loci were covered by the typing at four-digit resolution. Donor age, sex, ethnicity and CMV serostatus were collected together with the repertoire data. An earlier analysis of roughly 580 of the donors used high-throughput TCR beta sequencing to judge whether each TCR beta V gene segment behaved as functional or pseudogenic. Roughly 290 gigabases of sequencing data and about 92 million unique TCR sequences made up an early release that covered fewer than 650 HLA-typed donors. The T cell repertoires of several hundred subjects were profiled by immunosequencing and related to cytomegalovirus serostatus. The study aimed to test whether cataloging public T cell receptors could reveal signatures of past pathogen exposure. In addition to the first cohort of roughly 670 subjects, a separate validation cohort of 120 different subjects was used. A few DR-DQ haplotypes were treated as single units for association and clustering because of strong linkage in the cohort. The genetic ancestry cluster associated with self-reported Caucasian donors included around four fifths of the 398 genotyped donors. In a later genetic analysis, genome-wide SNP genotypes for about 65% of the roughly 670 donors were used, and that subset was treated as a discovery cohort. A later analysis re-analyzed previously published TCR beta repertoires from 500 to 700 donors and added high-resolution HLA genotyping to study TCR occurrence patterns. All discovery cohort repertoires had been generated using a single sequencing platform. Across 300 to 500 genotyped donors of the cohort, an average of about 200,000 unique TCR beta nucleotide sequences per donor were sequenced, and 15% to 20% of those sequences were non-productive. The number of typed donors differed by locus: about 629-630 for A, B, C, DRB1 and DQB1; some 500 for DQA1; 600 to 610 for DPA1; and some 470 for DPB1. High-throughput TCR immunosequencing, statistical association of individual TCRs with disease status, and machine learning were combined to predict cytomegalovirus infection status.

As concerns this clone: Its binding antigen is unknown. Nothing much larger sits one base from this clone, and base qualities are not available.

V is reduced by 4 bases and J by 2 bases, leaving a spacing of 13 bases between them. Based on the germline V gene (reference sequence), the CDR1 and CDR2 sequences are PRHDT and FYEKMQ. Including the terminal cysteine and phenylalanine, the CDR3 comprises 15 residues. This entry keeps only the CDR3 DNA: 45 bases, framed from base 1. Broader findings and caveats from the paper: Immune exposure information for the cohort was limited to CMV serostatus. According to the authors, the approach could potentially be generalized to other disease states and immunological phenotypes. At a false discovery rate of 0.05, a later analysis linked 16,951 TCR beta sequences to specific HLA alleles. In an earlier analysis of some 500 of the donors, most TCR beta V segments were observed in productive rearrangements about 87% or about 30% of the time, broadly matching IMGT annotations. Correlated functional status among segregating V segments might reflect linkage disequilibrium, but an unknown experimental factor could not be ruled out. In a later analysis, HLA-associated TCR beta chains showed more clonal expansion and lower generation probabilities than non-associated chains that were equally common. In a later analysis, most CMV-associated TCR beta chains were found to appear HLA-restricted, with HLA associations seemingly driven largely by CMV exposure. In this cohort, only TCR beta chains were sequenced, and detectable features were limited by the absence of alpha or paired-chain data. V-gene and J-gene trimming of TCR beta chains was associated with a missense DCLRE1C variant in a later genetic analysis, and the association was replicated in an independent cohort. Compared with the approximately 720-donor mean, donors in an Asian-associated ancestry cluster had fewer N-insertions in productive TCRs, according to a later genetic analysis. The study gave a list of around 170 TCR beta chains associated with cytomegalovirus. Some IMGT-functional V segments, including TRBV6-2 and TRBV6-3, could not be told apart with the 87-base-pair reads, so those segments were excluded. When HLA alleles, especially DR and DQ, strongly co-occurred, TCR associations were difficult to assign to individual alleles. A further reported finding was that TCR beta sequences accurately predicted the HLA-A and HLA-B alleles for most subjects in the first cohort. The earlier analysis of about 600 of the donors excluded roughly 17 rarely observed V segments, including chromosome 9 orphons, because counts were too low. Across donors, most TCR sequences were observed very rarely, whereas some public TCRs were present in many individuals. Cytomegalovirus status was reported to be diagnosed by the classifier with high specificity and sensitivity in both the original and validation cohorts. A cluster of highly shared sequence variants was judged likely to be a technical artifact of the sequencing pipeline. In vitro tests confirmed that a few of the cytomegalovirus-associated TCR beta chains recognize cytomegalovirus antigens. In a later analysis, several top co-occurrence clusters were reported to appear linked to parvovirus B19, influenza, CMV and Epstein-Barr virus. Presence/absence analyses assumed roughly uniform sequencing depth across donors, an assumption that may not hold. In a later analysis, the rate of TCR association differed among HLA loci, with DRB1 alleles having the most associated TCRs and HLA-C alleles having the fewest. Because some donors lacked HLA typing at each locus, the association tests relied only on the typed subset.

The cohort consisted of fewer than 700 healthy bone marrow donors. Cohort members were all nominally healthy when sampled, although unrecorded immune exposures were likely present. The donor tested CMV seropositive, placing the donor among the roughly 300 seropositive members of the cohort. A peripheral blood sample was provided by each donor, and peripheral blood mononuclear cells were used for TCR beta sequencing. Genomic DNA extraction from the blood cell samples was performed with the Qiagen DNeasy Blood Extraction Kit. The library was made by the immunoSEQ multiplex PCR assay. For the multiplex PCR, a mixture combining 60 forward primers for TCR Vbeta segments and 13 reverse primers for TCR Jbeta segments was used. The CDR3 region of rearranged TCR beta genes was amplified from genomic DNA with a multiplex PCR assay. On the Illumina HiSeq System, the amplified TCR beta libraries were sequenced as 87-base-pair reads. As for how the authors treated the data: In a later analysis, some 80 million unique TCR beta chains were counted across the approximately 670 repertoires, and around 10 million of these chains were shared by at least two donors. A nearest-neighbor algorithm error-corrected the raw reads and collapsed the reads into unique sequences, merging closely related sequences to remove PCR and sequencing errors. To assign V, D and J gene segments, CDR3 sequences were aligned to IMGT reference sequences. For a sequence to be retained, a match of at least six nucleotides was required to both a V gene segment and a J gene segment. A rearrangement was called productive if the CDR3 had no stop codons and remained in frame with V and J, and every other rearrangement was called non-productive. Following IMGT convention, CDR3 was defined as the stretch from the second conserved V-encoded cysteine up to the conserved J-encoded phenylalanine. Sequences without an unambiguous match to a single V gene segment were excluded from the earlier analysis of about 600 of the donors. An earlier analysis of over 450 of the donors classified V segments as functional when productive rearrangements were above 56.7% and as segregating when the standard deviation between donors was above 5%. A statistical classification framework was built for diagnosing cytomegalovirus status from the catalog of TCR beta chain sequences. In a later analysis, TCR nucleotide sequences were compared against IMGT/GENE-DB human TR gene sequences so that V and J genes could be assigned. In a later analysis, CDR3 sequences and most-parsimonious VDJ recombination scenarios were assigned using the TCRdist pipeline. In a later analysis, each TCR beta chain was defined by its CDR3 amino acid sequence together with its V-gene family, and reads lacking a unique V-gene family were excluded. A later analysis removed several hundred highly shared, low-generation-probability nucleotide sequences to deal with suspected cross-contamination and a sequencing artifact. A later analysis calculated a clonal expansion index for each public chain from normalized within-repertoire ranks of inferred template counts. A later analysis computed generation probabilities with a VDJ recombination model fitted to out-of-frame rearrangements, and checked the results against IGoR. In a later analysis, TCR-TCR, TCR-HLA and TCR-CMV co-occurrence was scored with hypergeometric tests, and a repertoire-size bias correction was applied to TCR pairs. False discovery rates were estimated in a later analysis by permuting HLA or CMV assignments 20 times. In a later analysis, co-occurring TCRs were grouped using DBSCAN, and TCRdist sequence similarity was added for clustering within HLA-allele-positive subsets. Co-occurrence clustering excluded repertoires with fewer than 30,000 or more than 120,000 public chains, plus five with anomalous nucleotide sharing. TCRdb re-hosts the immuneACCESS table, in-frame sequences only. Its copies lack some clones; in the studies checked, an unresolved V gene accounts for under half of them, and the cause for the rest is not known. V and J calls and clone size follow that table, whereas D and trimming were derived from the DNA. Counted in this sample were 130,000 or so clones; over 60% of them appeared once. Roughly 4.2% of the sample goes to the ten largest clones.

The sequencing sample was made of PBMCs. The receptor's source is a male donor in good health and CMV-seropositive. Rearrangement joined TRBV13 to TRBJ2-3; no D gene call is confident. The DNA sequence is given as TGTGCCAGCAGCTCTACGGTGTCGTCCACAGATACGCAGTATTTT. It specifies CASSSTVSSTDTQYF.